This T cell receptor (beta chain) was documented in a study of cytomegalovirus exposure and HLA in healthy donors. Study at large: Some 85 million unique TCRs, all from HLA-typed donors, were included in an early release of the data. Whole-study results and caveats: Data from an earlier analysis indicated that most TCR beta V segments were productive either about 90% or about 30% of the time. An Asian-associated ancestry cluster reportedly showed fewer N-insertions than the approximately 630-donor mean in a later analysis. In most subjects, TCR beta sequences reportedly gave accurate predictions of HLA-A and HLA-B alleles.

As to this clone: Its specificity is not known.

Both 60 Vbeta primers and 13 Jbeta primers went into the PCR. Data came from immunoSEQ multiplex PCR; TCRdb stores just in-frame clones and leaves some out. The sample contains 150,000 to 200,000 clones, roughly 79% of which appear only once. This TCR was recovered from a man in his forties or fifties in good health and CMV-seropositive. The specimen was PBMCs.

The CDR3 loop reads CASSFPGIDGYTF. The DNA of the CDR3 is TGTGCCAGCAGCTTCCCGGGGATCGACGGCTACACCTTC. The chain is built from TRBV7-9 and TRBJ1-2; D ambiguous. Germline loops: CDR1 SEHNR, CDR2 FQNEAQ (reference sequence). The CDR3 is 13 residues long. V was clipped by 3 bases and J by 8 bases, with 13 bases between them.